This T cell receptor beta chain was sequenced in a study of cytomegalovirus exposure and HLA in healthy donors. The PCR was carried out with 60 Vbeta primers and 13 Jbeta primers. Sequenced by immunoSEQ multiplex PCR; TCRdb stores in-frame clones only, minus some. The sample includes some 170,000 clones, roughly 80% of them seen just once. CDR3 length equals 15 residues. The germline V gene has CDR1 SGDLS and CDR2 YYNGEE. The J segment lost 0 bases and the V segment lost 3 bases, leaving 1 base of the junction unmatched. The receptor's source is a female donor in good health and CMV-seronegative. The chain employs TRBV9 and TRBJ2-1; 9 nucleotides agree with TRBD2. The sequencing sample was made of PBMCs. CDR3 loop: CASSAAGGSYNEQFF. The CDR3 DNA follows: TGTGCCAGCAGCGCAGCGGGGGGCTCCTACAATGAGCAGTTCTTC.